This T cell receptor (beta chain) originates from a study of shared clonotypes between healthy human individuals. Turning to the study itself: Donors were two women and a few men aged 18 to 49. Per-donor plates numbered three CD4 naive, three CD4 memory, two CD8 naive and one CD8 memory.

Investigators divided CD4+ cells into CD45RA+ naive and CD45RA-negative memory subsets. The CDR3 consists of 13 residues. The ends were cut back, 2 bases at V and 4 bases at J, with 7 bases in the middle. Looked up from germline, CDR1 is SGHTA and CDR2 is FQGTGA. Note on this clone: The antigen is undetermined.

The assay was immunoSEQ multiplex PCR, and TCRdb's table has in-frame clones only and misses some. Of 2 million to 2.5 million clones listed, approximately 95% are singletons. Whole-study results and caveats: Since donors were few, the genetic and exposure-history diversity represented was limited.

Input material: naive CD4+ T cells from PBMCs. The subset denotes: CD45RA+ positively selected. This clonotype originated in a man aged 18 to 29 in good health. Some clones in this sample may be carry-over from other donors' samples. The chain couples TRBV7-3 to TRBJ2-3; D ambiguous. The CDR3 nucleotides read TGTGCCAGCAGCTTATCCTGGGCAGATACGCAGTATTTT. Protein product: CASSLSWADTQYF.